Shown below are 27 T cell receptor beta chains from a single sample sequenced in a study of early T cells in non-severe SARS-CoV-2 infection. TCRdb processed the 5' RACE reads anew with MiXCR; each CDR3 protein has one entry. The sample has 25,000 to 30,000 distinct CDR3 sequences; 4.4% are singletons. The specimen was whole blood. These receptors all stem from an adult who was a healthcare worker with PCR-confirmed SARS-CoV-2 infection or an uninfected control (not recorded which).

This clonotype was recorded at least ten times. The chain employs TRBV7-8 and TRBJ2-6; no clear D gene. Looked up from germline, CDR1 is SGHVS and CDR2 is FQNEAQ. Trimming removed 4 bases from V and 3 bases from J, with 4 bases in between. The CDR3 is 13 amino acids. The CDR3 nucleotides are TGTGCCAGCAGCTCGTTTGGGGCCAACGTCCTGACTTTC. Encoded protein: CASSSFGANVLTF.

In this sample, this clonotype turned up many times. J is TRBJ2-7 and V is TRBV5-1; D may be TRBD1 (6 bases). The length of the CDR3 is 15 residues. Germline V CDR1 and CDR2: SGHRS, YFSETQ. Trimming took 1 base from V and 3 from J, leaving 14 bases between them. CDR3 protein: CASSLYGTNSYEQYF. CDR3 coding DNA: TGCGCCAGCAGCTTGTATGGGACAAATAGCTACGAGCAGTACTTC. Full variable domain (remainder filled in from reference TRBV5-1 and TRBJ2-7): KAGVTQTPRYLIKTRGQQVTLSCSPISGHRSVSWYQQTPGQGLQFLFEYFSETQRNKGNFPGRFSGRQFSNSRSEMNVSTLELGDSALYLCASSLYGTNSYEQYFGPGTRLTVT.

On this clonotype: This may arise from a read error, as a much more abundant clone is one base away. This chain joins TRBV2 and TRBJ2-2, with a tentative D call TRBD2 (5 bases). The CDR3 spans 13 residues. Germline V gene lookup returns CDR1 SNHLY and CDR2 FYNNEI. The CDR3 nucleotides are TGTGCCAGCAGTGTTGGGAACACCGGGGAGCTGTATTTT. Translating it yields CASSVGNTGELYF.

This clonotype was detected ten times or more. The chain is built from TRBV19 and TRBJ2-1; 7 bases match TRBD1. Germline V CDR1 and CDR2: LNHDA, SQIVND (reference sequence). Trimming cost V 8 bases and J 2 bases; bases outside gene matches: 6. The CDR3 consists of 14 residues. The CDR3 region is CASRTGPPYNEQFF. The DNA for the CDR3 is TGTGCCAGTCGGACAGGACCTCCCTACAATGAGCAGTTCTTC.

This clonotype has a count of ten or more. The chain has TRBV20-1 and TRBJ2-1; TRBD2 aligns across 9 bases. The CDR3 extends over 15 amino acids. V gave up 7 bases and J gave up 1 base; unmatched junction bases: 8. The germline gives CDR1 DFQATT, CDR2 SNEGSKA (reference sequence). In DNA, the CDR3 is TGCAGTGAATCGACTAGCGGTCTTTCCTACAATGAGCAGTTCTTC. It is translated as CSESTSGLSYNEQFF.

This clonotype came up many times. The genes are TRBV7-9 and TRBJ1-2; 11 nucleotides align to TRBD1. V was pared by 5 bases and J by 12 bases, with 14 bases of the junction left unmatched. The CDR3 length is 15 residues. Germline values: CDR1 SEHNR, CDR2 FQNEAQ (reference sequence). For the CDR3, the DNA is TGTGCCAGCAGCGCGCCGGGACAGGGGGATTCCGCTAACACCTTC. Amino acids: CASSAPGQGDSANTF. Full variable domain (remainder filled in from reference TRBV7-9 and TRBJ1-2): DTGVSQNPRHKITKRGQNVTFRCDPISEHNRLYWYRQTLGQGPEFLTYFQNEAQLEKSRLLSDRFSAERPKGSFSTLEIQRTEQGDSAMYLCASSAPGQGDSANTFGSGTRLTVV.

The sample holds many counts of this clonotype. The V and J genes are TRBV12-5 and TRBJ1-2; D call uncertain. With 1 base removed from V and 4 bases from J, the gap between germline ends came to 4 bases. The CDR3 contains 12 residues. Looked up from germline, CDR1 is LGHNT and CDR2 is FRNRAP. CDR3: CASGLGTYGYTF. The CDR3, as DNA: TGTGCTAGTGGTTTGGGGACCTATGGCTACACCTTC.

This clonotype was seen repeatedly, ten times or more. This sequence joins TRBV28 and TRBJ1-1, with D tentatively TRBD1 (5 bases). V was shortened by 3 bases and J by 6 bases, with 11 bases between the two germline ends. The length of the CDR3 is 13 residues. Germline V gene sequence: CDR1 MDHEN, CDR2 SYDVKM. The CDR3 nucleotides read TGTGCCAGCAGTTTCACCCAGGGCCCTGAAGCTTTCTTT. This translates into CASSFTQGPEAFF.

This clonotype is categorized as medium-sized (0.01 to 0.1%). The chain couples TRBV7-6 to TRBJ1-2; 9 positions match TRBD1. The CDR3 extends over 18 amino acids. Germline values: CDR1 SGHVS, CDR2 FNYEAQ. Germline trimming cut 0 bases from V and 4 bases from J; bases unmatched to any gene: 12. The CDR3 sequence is CASSLAPTGGERSYGYTF. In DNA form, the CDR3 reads TGTGCCAGCAGCTTAGCCCCGACAGGGGGAGAAAGGAGCTATGGCTACACCTTC.

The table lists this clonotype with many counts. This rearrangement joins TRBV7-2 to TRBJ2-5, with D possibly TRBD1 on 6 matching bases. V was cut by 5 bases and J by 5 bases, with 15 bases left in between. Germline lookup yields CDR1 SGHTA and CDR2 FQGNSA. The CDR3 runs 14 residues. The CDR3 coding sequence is TGTGCCAGCAGCGAACAGGGTTTGGGGGAGACCCAGTACTTC. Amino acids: CASSEQGLGETQYF.

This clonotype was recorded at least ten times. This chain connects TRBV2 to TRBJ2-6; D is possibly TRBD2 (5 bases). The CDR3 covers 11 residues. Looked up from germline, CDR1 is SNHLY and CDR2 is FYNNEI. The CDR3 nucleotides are TGTGCGGGGAGCGGGGCCAACGTCCTGACTTTC. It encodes CAGSGANVLTF.

As DNA, the CDR3 is TGTGCCAGCACTTTGTACACCGGACAGGACCACACAGATACGCAGTATTTT. This encodes CASTLYTGQDHTDTQYF. The rearrangement links TRBV28 to TRBJ2-3; 7 bases line up with TRBD1. The germline CDR1 and CDR2 sequences are MDHEN and SYDVKM. This CDR3 has 17 residues. Trimming removed 7 bases from V and 2 bases from J; junction bases left unmatched: 15.

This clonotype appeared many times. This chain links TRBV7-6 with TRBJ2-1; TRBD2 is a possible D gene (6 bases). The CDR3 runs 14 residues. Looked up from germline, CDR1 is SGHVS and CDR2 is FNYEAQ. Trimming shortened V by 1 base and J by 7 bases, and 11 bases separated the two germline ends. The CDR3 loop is CASSLGDLLNEQFF. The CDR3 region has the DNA TGTGCCAGCAGCTTAGGGGACTTGCTAAATGAGCAGTTCTTC.

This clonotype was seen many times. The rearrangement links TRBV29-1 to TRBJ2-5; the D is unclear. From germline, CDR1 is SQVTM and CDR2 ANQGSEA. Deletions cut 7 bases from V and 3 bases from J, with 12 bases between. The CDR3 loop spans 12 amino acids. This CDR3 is CSGRLLEETQYF. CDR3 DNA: TGCAGCGGAAGGCTTTTAGAAGAGACCCAGTACTTC.

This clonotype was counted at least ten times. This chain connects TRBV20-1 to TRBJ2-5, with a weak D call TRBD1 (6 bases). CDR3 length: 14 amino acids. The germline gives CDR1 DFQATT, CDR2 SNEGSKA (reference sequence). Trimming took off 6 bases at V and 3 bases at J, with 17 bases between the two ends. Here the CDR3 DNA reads TGCAGTGCCCCTAGAGGGCAGGGGAAAGAGACCCAGTACTTC. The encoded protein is CSAPRGQGKETQYF.

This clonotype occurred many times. In nucleotides, the CDR3 is TGTGCCAGCATTATGACAGGGAACACCGGGGAGCTGTTTTTT. Translation gives CASIMTGNTGELFF. The V call is TRBV12-3 or TRBV12-4, the J call TRBJ2-2; tentatively, D is TRBD1 (6 bases). This CDR3 is built from 14 residues. V was shortened by 7 bases and J by 1 base, with 10 bases between the two germline ends.

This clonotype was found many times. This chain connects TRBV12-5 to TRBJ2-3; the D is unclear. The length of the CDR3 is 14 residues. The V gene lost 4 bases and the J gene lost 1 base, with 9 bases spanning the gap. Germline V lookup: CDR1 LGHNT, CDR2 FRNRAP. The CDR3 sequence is CASGSSEGTDTQYF. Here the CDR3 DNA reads TGTGCTAGTGGTTCAAGTGAGGGCACAGATACGCAGTATTTT.

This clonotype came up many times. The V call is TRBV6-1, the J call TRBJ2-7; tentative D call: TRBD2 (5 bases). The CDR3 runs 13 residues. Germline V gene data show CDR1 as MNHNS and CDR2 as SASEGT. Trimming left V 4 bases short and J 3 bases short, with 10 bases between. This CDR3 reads CASSGGPLYEQYF. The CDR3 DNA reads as TGTGCCAGCAGTGGAGGGCCCCTCTACGAGCAGTACTTC.

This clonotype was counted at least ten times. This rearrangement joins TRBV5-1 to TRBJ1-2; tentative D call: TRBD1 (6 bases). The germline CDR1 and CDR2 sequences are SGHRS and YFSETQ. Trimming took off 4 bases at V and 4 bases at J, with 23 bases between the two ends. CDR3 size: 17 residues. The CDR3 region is CASSLDRRAYPGYGYTF. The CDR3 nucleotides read TGCGCCAGCAGCCTCGACAGGAGAGCTTATCCAGGCTATGGCTACACCTTC.

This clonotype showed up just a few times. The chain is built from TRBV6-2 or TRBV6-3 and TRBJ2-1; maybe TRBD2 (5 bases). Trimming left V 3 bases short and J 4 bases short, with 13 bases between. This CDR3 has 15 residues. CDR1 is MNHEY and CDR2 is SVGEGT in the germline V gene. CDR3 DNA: TGTGCCAGCAGTTATTTAGCGAGTTATTACAATGAGCAGTTCTTC. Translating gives CASSYLASYYNEQFF.

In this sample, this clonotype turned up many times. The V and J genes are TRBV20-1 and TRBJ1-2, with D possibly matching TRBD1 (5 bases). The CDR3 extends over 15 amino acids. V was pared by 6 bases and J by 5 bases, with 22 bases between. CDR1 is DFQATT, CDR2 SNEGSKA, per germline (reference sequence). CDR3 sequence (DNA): TGCAGTGCCCCACCCCAGGCAGGGAACCGATATGGCTACACCTTC. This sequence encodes CSAPPQAGNRYGYTF.

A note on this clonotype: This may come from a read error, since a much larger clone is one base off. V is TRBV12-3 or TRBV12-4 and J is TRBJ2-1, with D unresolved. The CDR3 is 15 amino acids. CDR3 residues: CASSPRRVTYNELFF. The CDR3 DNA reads TGTGCCAGCAGTCCCAGACGGGTAACCTACAATGAGCTGTTCTTC.

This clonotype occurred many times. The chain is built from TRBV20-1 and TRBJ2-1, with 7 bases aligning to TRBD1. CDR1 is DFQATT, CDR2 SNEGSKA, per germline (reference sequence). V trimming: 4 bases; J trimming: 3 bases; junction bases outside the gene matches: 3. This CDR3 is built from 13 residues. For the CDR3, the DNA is TGCAGTGCTACTTCAGGGGGCTACAATGAGCAGTTCTTC. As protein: CSATSGGYNEQFF.

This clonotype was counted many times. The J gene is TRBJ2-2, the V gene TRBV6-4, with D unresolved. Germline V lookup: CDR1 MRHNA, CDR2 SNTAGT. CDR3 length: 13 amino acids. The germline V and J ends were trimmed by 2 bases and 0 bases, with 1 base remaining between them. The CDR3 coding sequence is TGTGCCAGCAGTGACACGAACACCGGGGAGCTGTTTTTT. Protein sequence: CASSDTNTGELFF.

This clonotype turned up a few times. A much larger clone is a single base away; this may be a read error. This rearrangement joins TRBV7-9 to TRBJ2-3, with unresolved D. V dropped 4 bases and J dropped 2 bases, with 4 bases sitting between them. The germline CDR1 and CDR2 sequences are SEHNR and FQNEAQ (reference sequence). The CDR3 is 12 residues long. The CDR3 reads CASSSHTDTQYF. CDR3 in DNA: TGTGCCAGCAGCTCGCACACAGATACGCAGTATTTT.

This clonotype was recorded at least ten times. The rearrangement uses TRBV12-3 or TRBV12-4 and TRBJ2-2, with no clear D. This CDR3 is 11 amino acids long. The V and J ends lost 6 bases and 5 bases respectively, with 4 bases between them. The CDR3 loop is CASRVTGELFF. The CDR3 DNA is TGTGCCAGCAGGGTAACCGGGGAGCTGTTTTTT.

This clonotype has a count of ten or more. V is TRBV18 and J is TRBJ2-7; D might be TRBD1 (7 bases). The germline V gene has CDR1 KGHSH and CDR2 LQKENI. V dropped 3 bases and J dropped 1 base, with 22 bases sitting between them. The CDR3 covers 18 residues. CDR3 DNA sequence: TGTGCCAGCTCACCCCGGAAGGGGGGACAGATGGAGTCCTACGAGCAGTACGTC. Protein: CASSPRKGGQMESYEQYV.